The 10 T cell receptor delta chains below come from one sample, sequenced in a study of Vδ1+ human thymocytes. These receptors' antigens are unknown. The study, taken as a whole, reports: Thymic TRG and TRD repertoires appeared highly polyclonal, with Gaussian CDR3 length distributions.

Extracted RNA was reverse transcribed into cDNA. Pooled V-gene forward primers with one constant-region reverse primer generated the CDR3 amplicons by multiplex PCR. TCRdb re-called the multiplex PCR reads with CATT. The table lists 50,000 to 60,000 delta-chain clones, around 16% of them singletons, with about 0.4% in the top ten. Sequencing input: Vdelta1+ gamma-delta thymocytes from the thymus. Noted subset: FACS-sorted CD3+ TCRalphabeta- TCRVdelta1+ TCRVdelta2- thymocytes. All receptors derive from a girl less than two years old who had congenital heart surgery.

J is TRDJ1 and V is TRDV1; D remains ambiguous. V was cut by 1 base and J by 0 bases, with 18 bases left in between. Germline assignment: CDR1 TSWWSYY and CDR2 QGS. The CDR3 has 18 residues. CDR3 residues: CALGEPPVTPRNTDKLIF. The CDR3 bases are TGTGCTCTTGGGGAACCGCCGGTCACGCCCCGGAACACCGATAAACTCATCTTT.

In this sample, this clone turned up a few times. V is TRDV1 and J is TRDJ1; TRDD3 matches 12 bases. CDR3 length: 21 amino acids. Losses at the gene ends were 4 bases for V and 0 bases for J; bases not matched to a gene: 18. Per the germline V gene, CDR1 is TSWWSYY and CDR2 is QGS. Written as DNA, the CDR3 is TGTGCTCTTGGGGTACGCGGTCCTCTTACTGGGGGATACTGGTACACCGATAAACTCATCTTT. Translating gives CALGVRGPLTGGYWYTDKLIF.

This clone was seen a few times. The rearrangement links TRDV1 to TRDJ1; 8 positions agree with TRDD3. Unmatched junction bases numbered 8, after V lost 2 bases and J lost 0 bases. The CDR3 sequence is 17 residues long. Germline-derived CDR1 and CDR2 are TSWWSYY and QGS. CDR3 sequence: CALGEWGIPPDTDKLIF. In DNA, the CDR3 is TGTGCTCTTGGGGAATGGGGGATTCCCCCTGACACCGATAAACTCATCTTT.

This chain joins TRDV1 and TRDJ1, with TRDD3 identical over 8 bases. From germline, CDR1 is TSWWSYY and CDR2 QGS. V dropped 0 bases and J dropped 0; count of bases not matched to a gene: 9. The CDR3 contains 18 residues. The DNA of the CDR3 is TGTGCTCTTGGGGAACTTTTCTTGGGGATACCCTACACCGATAAACTCATCTTT. Translating it yields CALGELFLGIPYTDKLIF.

In its sample, this clone was seen a few times. The rearrangement joins TRDV1 to TRDJ1; TRDD3 aligns across 7 bases. There are 16 residues in the CDR3. J lost 2 bases, V lost 3 bases, and 9 bases had no gene match. Germline lookup yields CDR1 TSWWSYY and CDR2 QGS. The CDR3 bases are TGTGCTCTTGGGGACCCCCCATCGGGGGATACCGATAAACTCATCTTT. It codes for CALGDPPSGDTDKLIF.

A few counts support this clone. The gene calls are TRDV1 and TRDJ1; 11 bases map to TRDD3. With V trimmed by 4 bases and J by 0 bases, 19 bases remained unmatched. Germline V CDR1 and CDR2: TSWWSYY, QGS. The length of the CDR3 is 21 residues. The CDR3 DNA is TGTGCTCTTGGGGTCCACCGGGACTACGCTGGGGGATACATTCACACCGATAAACTCATCTTT. Translated, it gives CALGVHRDYAGGYIHTDKLIF.

The chain carries TRDV1 and TRDJ1; 8 bases agree with TRDD3. Germline CDR1 and CDR2: TSWWSYY and QGS. The trim removed 0 bases at V and 7 bases at J, leaving 7 bases unmatched. The CDR3 spans 15 residues. CDR3 DNA: TGTGCTCTTGGGGAACTAGCCCTTACTGGGGGTAAACTCATCTTT. It yields the protein CALGELALTGGKLIF.

Note on this clone: The identical CDR3 is also encoded by other nucleotide sequences in the sample. The V gene is TRDV1, the J gene TRDJ1; D is possibly TRDD3 (5 bases). There are 15 residues in the CDR3. Germline V gene lookup returns CDR1 TSWWSYY and CDR2 QGS. V shed 1 base and J shed 0 bases, with 9 bases lying between them. The CDR3 sequence is CALGEPPGDTDKLIF. CDR3 in DNA: TGTGCTCTTGGGGAACCTCCGGGGGACACCGATAAACTCATCTTT.

This clone was observed a few times. The rearrangement links TRDV1 to TRDJ1; TRDD3 matches at 7 bases. Germline lookup yields CDR1 TSWWSYY and CDR2 QGS. V gave up 3 bases and J gave up 0 bases; unmatched junction bases: 13. The CDR3 has 18 amino acids. The CDR3 is CALGDLRTGDGYTDKLIF. The CDR3 bases are TGTGCTCTTGGGGATCTACGTACTGGGGATGGGTACACCGATAAACTCATCTTT.

A few counts support this clone. This rearrangement joins TRDV1 to TRDJ1; D remains unclear. The CDR3 length is 15 residues. The V gene's germline CDR1 is TSWWSYY and CDR2 QGS. Deletions cut 3 bases from V and 0 bases from J, with 11 bases between. The CDR3 here is CALGDVPLYTDKLIF. CDR3 in DNA: TGTGCTCTTGGGGATGTTCCCCTGTACACCGATAAACTCATCTTT.